This T cell receptor (beta chain) was identified during a study of CD4 T cells in relation to SARS-CoV-2 and coronaviruses. CD4 enrichment then naive enrichment separated naive from memory CD4+ cells. The data were produced by immunoSEQ multiplex PCR, yet TCRdb's version contains in-frame clones alone and is incomplete. The profile shows around 45,000 clones, approximately 80% of them singletons. On this clone: Its target is not known.

The clonotype originates from an adult with COVID-19. The sequenced sample was naive CD4+ T cells from PBMCs, cultured in vitro. The subset here: naive CD4+ T cells isolated by negative enrichment.

As DNA, the CDR3 is TGCGCCAGCAGCCCTCAGGGGAACACTGAAGCTTTCTTT. It encodes CASSPQGNTEAFF. This chain links TRBV4-3 with TRBJ1-1, with D perhaps TRBD1 (5 bases). Per the germline V gene, CDR1 is LGHNA and CDR2 is YSLEER. This CDR3 contains 13 residues. V dropped 4 bases and J dropped 1 base, with 7 bases sitting between them.